A single sample gave rise to the 14 T cell receptor beta chains below, sequenced in a study of neurological immune-mediated disorders. TCRdb re-called the 5' RACE reads through MiXCR, storing one row per CDR3 protein. The sample carries just under 60,000 distinct CDR3 sequences, 2% to 2.5% recorded once. Specimen: PBMCs. These TCRs come from a man over 45 with multiple sclerosis.

This clonotype was seen at least ten times. The rearrangement links TRBV4-3 to TRBJ1-3; weak D call: TRBD1 (5 bases). This CDR3 has 15 amino acids. Germline CDR1 is LGHNA and CDR2 is YSLEER. The V and J ends lost 5 bases and 0 bases respectively, with 11 bases between them. CDR3 in amino acids: CASSNRQSSGNTIYF. The CDR3, as DNA: TGCGCCAGCAGCAACCGACAGAGCTCTGGAAACACCATATATTTT.

This clonotype was observed many times. The rearrangement links TRBV6-5 to TRBJ1-1; D remains unclear. Trimming took off 7 bases at V and 6 bases at J, with 6 bases between the two ends. This CDR3 is 10 amino acids long. CDR1 and CDR2 (germline): MNHEY, SVGAGI. The CDR3 nucleotides read TGTGCCAGCAAAGGTGCTGAAGCTTTCTTT. Its protein is CASKGAEAFF.

Ten or more counts support this clonotype. The chain employs TRBV4-3 and TRBJ1-2; D remains unclear. The V end was cut by 0 bases, the J end by 0 bases, with 5 bases between. The CDR3 runs 14 residues. Germline loops: CDR1 LGHNA, CDR2 YSLEER. The chain's CDR3 is CASSQEPANYGYTF. CDR3 sequence (DNA): TGCGCCAGCAGCCAAGAACCCGCTAACTATGGCTACACCTTC.

This clonotype showed up many times. The chain employs TRBV7-8 and TRBJ2-3, with D maybe TRBD2 (6 bases). This CDR3 is built from 14 residues. Deletions cut 5 bases from V and 0 bases from J, with 9 bases between. The germline V gene has CDR1 SGHVS and CDR2 FQNEAQ. CDR3 residues: CASSRDLSTDTQYF. In DNA, the CDR3 is TGTGCCAGCAGCCGGGACTTGAGCACAGATACGCAGTATTTT.

There are many counts of this clonotype. The chain uses TRBV3-1 and TRBJ1-2, with unresolved D. Germline V gene data show CDR1 as LGHDT and CDR2 as YNNKEL (reference sequence). Trimming left V 0 bases short and J 8 bases short, with 10 bases between. The CDR3 runs to 13 residues. CDR3 DNA sequence: TGTGCCAGCAGCCAAGATTCAGGACGCGGCTACACCTTC. It yields the protein CASSQDSGRGYTF.

This clonotype was counted many times. This chain connects TRBV5-1 to TRBJ1-4; weak D call: TRBD1 (5 bases). Trimming left V 4 bases short and J 8 bases short, with 18 bases between. Germline V gene lookup returns CDR1 SGHRS and CDR2 YFSETQ. This CDR3 has 15 residues. CDR3 coding DNA: TGCGCCAGCAGCCGCGGCAGGAACGAGGGGGAAAAACTGTTTTTT. It yields the protein CASSRGRNEGEKLFF.

This clonotype has at least ten counts. The chain links TRBV2 to TRBJ2-7; 7 bases are shared with TRBD2. This CDR3 comprises 13 residues. J was trimmed by 6 bases and V by 7 bases; bases with no gene match: 9. Germline V gene data show CDR1 as SNHLY and CDR2 as FYNNEI. The CDR3 DNA follows: TGTGCCAGCACTGTGCGGGGGAGTGTCGAGCAGTACTTC. Translated, it gives CASTVRGSVEQYF.

This clonotype was detected ten times or more. The chain recombines TRBV12-3 or TRBV12-4 with TRBJ1-6; D is undetermined. The CDR3 runs 14 residues. V lost 6 bases and J lost 0, with 6 bases in between. The CDR3 region has the DNA TGTGCCAGCAGCTGGGGCTCCTATAATTCACCCCTCCACTTT. Its protein product is CASSWGSYNSPLHF.

A remark on this clonotype: A much larger clonotype is one base distant, so this may be a read error. The chain is built from TRBV30 and TRBJ1-5, with D uncertain. Germline CDR1 and CDR2: GTSNPN and SVGIG (reference sequence). The CDR3 runs to 13 residues. Between the trimmed V and J ends, which lost 3 bases and 4 bases, there was a span of 10 bases. The CDR3 here is CAWSPDQNQPQHF. DNA for the CDR3: TGTGCCTGGAGCCCGGACCAAAATCAGCCCCAGCATTTT.

This clonotype was recorded at least ten times. The chain has TRBV27 and TRBJ2-5; D might be TRBD1 (5 bases). CDR3 length equals 13 residues. V lost 7 bases and J lost 5, with 14 bases in between. The germline V gene has CDR1 MNHEY and CDR2 SMNVEV (reference sequence). DNA of the CDR3: TGTGCCAGCACCCATCAGGGTGAGGAGACCCAGTACTTC. Translation gives CASTHQGEETQYF.

This clonotype was seen ten or more times. This chain links TRBV5-1 with TRBJ2-7, with 7 nucleotides matching TRBD2. The CDR3 spans 15 residues. The ends lost 4 bases at V and 6 bases at J; junction bases unmatched: 13. Germline CDR1 reads SGHRS; CDR2 reads YFSETQ. In DNA form, the CDR3 reads TGCGCCAGCAGCCAGGGCAGCTCTCTAGCGGTCGAGCAGTACTTC. It is translated as CASSQGSSLAVEQYF.

This clonotype was seen ten or more times. The genes are TRBV20-1 and TRBJ2-1, with D perhaps matching TRBD2 (6 bases). The CDR3 sequence is 15 residues long. Germline CDR1 is DFQATT and CDR2 is SNEGSKA (reference sequence). V dropped 5 bases and J dropped 5 bases, with 19 bases sitting between them. The CDR3 nucleotides read TGCAGTGCTCCCCTAGGGGTAGCGGAGGACAATGAGCAGTTCTTC. As protein: CSAPLGVAEDNEQFF.

This clonotype came up many times. The chain has TRBV20-1 and TRBJ2-7; 8 bases are a match to TRBD1. The V gene's germline CDR1 is DFQATT and CDR2 SNEGSKA (reference sequence). The CDR3 extends over 15 amino acids. V lost 3 bases, J lost 0 bases, and 7 bases stayed unmatched. The CDR3 is CSASDRGFSSYEQYF. DNA of the CDR3: TGCAGTGCTAGTGACAGGGGCTTTAGCTCCTACGAGCAGTACTTC.

Sample share makes this clonotype medium-sized. The CDR3 region is CASSYSWPLRYEQYF. The CDR3 nucleotides read TGTGCCAGCAGTTACTCGTGGCCTTTACGCTACGAGCAGTACTTC. The V and J genes are TRBV6-5 and TRBJ2-7; the D is unclear. Between the trimmed V and J ends, which lost 0 bases and 3 bases, there was a span of 12 bases. Looked up from germline, CDR1 is MNHEY and CDR2 is SVGAGI. The CDR3 runs 15 residues.